Here is one T cell receptor (beta chain) with its context. Its specificity is not known. The V gene's germline CDR1 is SGHRS and CDR2 YFSETQ. The CDR3 covers 15 residues. Germline trimming cut 4 bases from V and 0 bases from J; bases unmatched to any gene: 4. TCR beta libraries were built with iRepertoire HTBI primers and Arm-PCR of CDR3 regions. TCRdb processed the multiplex PCR reads anew with MiXCR; each CDR3 protein has one entry. The sample consists of about 430,000 distinct CDR3 sequences, around 23% of them appearing once. This sample's time point: persistent/refractory GD, antithyroid drugs over 5 years with positive TRAb. The TCR library used RNA extracted from PBMCs. EDTA tubes collected nine milliliters of peripheral blood. The record originates from a study of regulatory T cells in long-lasting Graves disease. Study observations and caveats: Small sample size may have lowered accuracy. The researchers studied only peripheral blood, not thyroid tissue. Persistent patients had a count of shared public clonotypes (roughly 2,500) that exceeded that of new patients (around 910).

The origin of this receptor is a female donor with Graves disease. This chain uses TRBV5-1 with TRBJ2-7; 10 bases line up with TRBD2. The source was peripheral blood mononuclear cells (PBMCs), collected when the disease was refractory, from a patient treated with antithyroid drugs. The CDR3 here is CASSIRTSGSYEQYF. Written as DNA, the CDR3 is TGCGCCAGCAGCATCCGGACTAGCGGCTCCTACGAGCAGTACTTC.